The 13 T cell receptor beta chains presented below share a single source sample, sequenced in a study of CD8 T cells in Susac syndrome. Reverse transcription of about 0.45 to 1 ug RNA was performed with random hexamers. TCRdb analysed the immunoSEQ multiplex PCR reads with MiXCR anew, one entry per CDR3 protein. The sample records 120,000 or so distinct CDR3 sequences, about 93% being singletons. Sequences were obtained from CD8+ T cells from PBMCs. The receptors were gathered from a human donor with Susac syndrome.

The chain joins TRBV5-4 to TRBJ1-1; D unresolved. The CDR3 consists of 14 residues. Germline CDR1 reads SGHNT; CDR2 reads YYREEE (reference sequence). V lost 4 bases, J lost 6 bases, and 16 bases lay in between. The CDR3 coding sequence is TGTGCCAGCAGCCGGATTGAGCTCAAGGCTGAAGCTTTCTTT. Protein sequence: CASSRIELKAEAFF.

The genes are TRBV20-1 and TRBJ2-1; 9 bases are a match to TRBD2. V was clipped by 0 bases and J by 6 bases; unmatched bases: 18. This CDR3 has 19 amino acids. The germline CDR1 and CDR2 sequences are DFQATT and SNEGSKA (reference sequence). Here the CDR3 DNA reads TGCAGTGCTAGAGATGCGGGAGGGAGTGCGGGAGTGAGGGGCAATGAGCAGTTCTTC. This sequence encodes CSARDAGGSAGVRGNEQFF.

This clonotype has a single count. The rearrangement uses TRBV4-3 and TRBJ2-3; D possibly matches TRBD1 or TRBD2 (5 bases each). The V and J ends lost 6 bases and 5 bases respectively, with 21 bases between them. Germline assignment: CDR1 LGHNA and CDR2 YSLEER. The CDR3 contains 16 residues. The CDR3 here is CASSGASSYRQDTQYF. The CDR3 DNA reads TGCGCCAGCAGTGGGGCATCTAGCTACAGGCAAGATACGCAGTATTTT.

The V call is TRBV11-2, the J call TRBJ1-2, with D perhaps TRBD1 (5 bases). Between the trimmed V and J ends, which lost 1 base and 2 bases, there was a span of 17 bases. This CDR3 spans 17 amino acids. CDR1 is SGHAT, CDR2 FQNNGV, per germline. The DNA for the CDR3 is TGTGCCAGCAGCTTAGGGGTCCGGGGCAGGAGCAACTATGGCTACACCTTC. Amino acid sequence: CASSLGVRGRSNYGYTF.

The chain links TRBV27 to TRBJ2-7; the match to TRBD1 covers 8 bases. The CDR3 is 14 residues long. Germline lookup yields CDR1 MNHEY and CDR2 SMNVEV (reference sequence). V was pared by 3 bases and J by 1 base, with 2 bases of the junction left unmatched. The CDR3 region has the DNA TGTGCCAGCAGTTTGACAGGGGTATCCTACGAGCAGTACTTC. It translates to CASSLTGVSYEQYF.

The rearrangement links TRBV5-6 to TRBJ1-5; 8 positions agree with TRBD1. J gave up 6 bases and V 0 bases, and 8 bases lay outside the gene matches. The CDR3 totals 16 residues. Germline V gene data show CDR1 as SGHDT and CDR2 as YYEEEE. CDR3 region: CASSLGGQGGGQPQHF. The CDR3 DNA sequence: TGTGCCAGCAGCTTGGGCGGACAGGGAGGGGGTCAGCCCCAGCATTTT.

In this sample, this clonotype turned up once. The V gene is TRBV5-4, the J gene TRBJ2-2; TRBD2 might be the D (6 bases). The CDR3 runs to 15 residues. The V gene's germline CDR1 is SGHNT and CDR2 YYREEE (reference sequence). The ends were cut back, 0 bases at V and 7 bases at J, with 13 bases in the middle. The CDR3 loop is CASSLAGGVSGELFF. CDR3 bases: TGTGCCAGCAGCTTGGCCGGGGGTGTTAGCGGGGAGCTGTTTTTT.

This sequence joins TRBV7-2 and TRBJ2-7; no definite D call. V shed 1 base and J shed 2 bases, with 12 bases lying between them. Germline CDR1 SGHTA, CDR2 FQGNSA. This CDR3 has 15 amino acids. CDR3 DNA sequence: TGTGCCAGCAGCTTAGGGGGTAGCCGACCCTACGAGCAGTACTTC. Its protein product is CASSLGGSRPYEQYF.

The V gene is TRBV27, the J gene TRBJ2-7; the D gene is possibly TRBD2 (5 bases). Germline CDR1 reads MNHEY; CDR2 reads SMNVEV (reference sequence). The CDR3 has 15 residues. The germline V and J ends were trimmed by 5 bases and 0 bases, with 14 bases remaining between them. DNA for the CDR3: TGTGCCAGCAGTAGCGGTATTGGGCTCTCCTACGAGCAGTACTTC. Residues: CASSSGIGLSYEQYF.

This clonotype was detected once. The chain has TRBV25-1 and TRBJ1-1; 7 bases line up with TRBD1. Germline-derived CDR1 and CDR2 are MGHDK and SYGVNS. After removal of 3 bases from V and 5 bases from J, the junction contained 6 bases not matched to a gene. The CDR3 has 14 residues. The CDR3 DNA reads TGTGCCAGCAGTGACGACAGGGTTATAACTGAAGCTTTCTTT. It is translated as CASSDDRVITEAFF.

The chain links TRBV6-2 or TRBV6-3 to TRBJ2-1, with 8 bases lining up with TRBD2. The CDR3 extends over 11 amino acids. The V gene end was trimmed by 6 bases and the J gene end by 15 bases; junction bases not matched to a gene: 7. Germline V CDR1 and CDR2: MNHEY, SVGEGT. DNA for the CDR3: TGTGCCAGCAGCTCCGGGACTAGTCCGTTCTTC. Amino acids: CASSSGTSPFF.

This rearrangement joins TRBV5-6 to TRBJ2-7; TRBD1 aligns across 8 bases. The germline V gene has CDR1 SGHDT and CDR2 YYEEEE. CDR3 length: 14 residues. Unmatched junction bases numbered 9, after V lost 4 bases and J lost 6 bases. CDR3 in amino acids: CASSAGQGAGEQYF. The CDR3 DNA is TGTGCCAGCAGCGCAGGACAGGGCGCGGGCGAGCAGTACTTC.

J is TRBJ1-1 and V is TRBV28; TRBD1 might be the D (5 bases). V was cut by 6 bases and J by 5 bases, with 16 bases left in between. This CDR3 has 14 residues. CDR1 is MDHEN and CDR2 is SYDVKM in the germline V gene. CDR3: CASRPGTPPTEAFF. The CDR3 DNA reads TGTGCCAGCAGACCCGGGACCCCCCCGACTGAAGCTTTCTTT.